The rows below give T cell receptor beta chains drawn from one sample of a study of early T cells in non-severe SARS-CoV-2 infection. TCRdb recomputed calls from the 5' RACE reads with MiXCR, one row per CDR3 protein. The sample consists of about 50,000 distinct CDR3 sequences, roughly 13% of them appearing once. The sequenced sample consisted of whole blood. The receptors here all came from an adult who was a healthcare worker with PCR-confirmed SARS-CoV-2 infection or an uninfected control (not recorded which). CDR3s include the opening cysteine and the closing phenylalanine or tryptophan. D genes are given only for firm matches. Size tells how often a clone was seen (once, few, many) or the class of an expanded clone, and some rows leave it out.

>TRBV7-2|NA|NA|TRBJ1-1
CASSLGTGTGAFF
TGCGCCAGCAGCTTAGGGACCGGGACGGGAGCTTTCTTT
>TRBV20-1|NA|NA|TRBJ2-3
CSAHGGAGTDTQYF
TGCAGTGCCCACGGGGGCGCGGGGACAGATACGCAGTATTTT
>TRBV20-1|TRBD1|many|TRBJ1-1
CSATGQGDSEAFF
TGCAGTGCAACGGGACAGGGGGACTCTGAAGCTTTCTTT
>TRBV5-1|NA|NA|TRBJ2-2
CASSLVQGTGELFF
TGCGCCAGCAGCTTGGTGCAGGGGACCGGGGAGCTGTTTTTT
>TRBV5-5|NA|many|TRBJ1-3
CASSLSGASENTIYF
TGTGCCAGCAGCTTGTCGGGGGCCTCTGAAAACACCATATATTTT
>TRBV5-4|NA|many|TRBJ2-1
CASSRKDPFNEQFF
TGTGCCAGCAGCCGCAAGGACCCGTTCAATGAGCAGTTCTTC
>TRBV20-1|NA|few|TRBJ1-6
CSARAGVFRDNSPLHF
TGCAGTGCTAGAGCAGGGGTGTTTAGGGATAATTCACCCCTCCACTTT
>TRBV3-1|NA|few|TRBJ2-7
CASSQDPASSYEQYF
TGTGCCAGCAGCCAAGATCCCGCGAGCTCCTACGAGCAGTACTTC
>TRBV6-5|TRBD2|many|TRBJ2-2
CASRTGLAGNLINTGELFF
TGTGCCAGCAGAACCGGACTAGCGGGGAACTTGATTAACACCGGGGAGCTGTTTTTT
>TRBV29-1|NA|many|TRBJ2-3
CSVSGGPQYF
TGCAGCGTTTCCGGGGGTCCGCAGTATTTT
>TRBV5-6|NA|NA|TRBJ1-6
CASSLLAGENSPLHF
TGTGCCAGCAGCTTGCTTGCAGGGGAGAATTCACCCCTCCACTTT
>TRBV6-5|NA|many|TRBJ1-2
CASKITRTVYNYGYTF
TGTGCCAGCAAAATTACGAGGACAGTCTATAACTATGGCTACACCTTC
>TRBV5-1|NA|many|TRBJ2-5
CASTPLGQRETQYF
TGCGCCAGCACCCCTCTAGGCCAACGAGAGACCCAGTACTTC
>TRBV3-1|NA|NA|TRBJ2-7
CASSLLREQYF
TGTGCCAGCAGCCTCCTGAGGGAGCAGTACTTC
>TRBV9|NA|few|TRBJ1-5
CASSVSPDNQPQHF
TGTGCCAGCAGCGTAAGCCCAGACAATCAGCCCCAGCATTTT
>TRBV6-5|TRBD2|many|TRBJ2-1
CASSRRTVMTSGGLNEQFF
TGTGCCAGCAGTCGTCGGACGGTGATGACTAGCGGAGGATTGAATGAGCAGTTCTTC
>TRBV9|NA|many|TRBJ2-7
CASSTTGSSYEQYF
TGTGCCAGCAGTACCACTGGGTCCTCCTACGAGCAGTACTTC
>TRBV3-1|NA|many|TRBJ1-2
CASSQVGRTNYGYTF
TGTGCCAGCAGCCAAGTCGGGCGGACTAACTATGGCTACACCTTC
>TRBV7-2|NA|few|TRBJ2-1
CASSLWGDEQFF
TGTGCCAGCAGCTTGTGGGGGGATGAGCAGTTCTTC
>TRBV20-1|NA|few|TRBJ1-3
CSARARTAGNTIYF
TGCAGTGCTAGAGCTAGGACAGCCGGAAACACCATATATTTT
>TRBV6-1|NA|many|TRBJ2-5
CASSVIPRNPQETQYF
TGTGCCAGCAGTGTTATTCCAAGGAACCCGCAAGAGACCCAGTACTTC
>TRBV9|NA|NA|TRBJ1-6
CASSRDGNNSPLHF
TGTGCCAGCTCAAGGGACGGCAATAATTCACCCCTCCACTTT
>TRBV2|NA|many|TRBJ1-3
CASTRGSTGNTIYF
TGTGCCAGCACGAGGGGATCCACTGGAAACACCATATATTTT
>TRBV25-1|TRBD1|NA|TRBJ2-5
CASSELGTGGQGIETQYF
TGTGCCAGCAGTGAATTGGGGACAGGGGGACAAGGGATAGAGACCCAGTACTTC
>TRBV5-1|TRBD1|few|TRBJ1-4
CASSFRDSNEKLFF
TGCGCCAGCAGCTTCCGGGACAGTAATGAAAAACTGTTTTTT
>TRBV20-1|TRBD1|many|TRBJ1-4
CSGRQGAVNNEKLFF
TGCAGTGGCAGACAGGGGGCCGTCAATAATGAAAAACTGTTTTTT
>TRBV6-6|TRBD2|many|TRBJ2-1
CASQGGSSYNEQFF
TGTGCCAGCCAGGGCGGGAGCTCCTACAATGAGCAGTTCTTC
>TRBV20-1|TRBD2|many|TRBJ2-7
CSARPGTSGTYEQYF
TGCAGTGCTAGACCCGGGACTAGCGGGACCTACGAGCAGTACTTC
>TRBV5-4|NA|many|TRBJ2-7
CASSLVIQGLTYEQYF
TGTGCCAGCAGCTTGGTTATCCAGGGGCTGACCTACGAGCAGTACTTC
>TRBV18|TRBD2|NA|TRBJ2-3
CASSLGTSGSENTQYF
TGTGCCAGCTCCCTCGGGACTAGCGGGAGCGAGAATACGCAGTATTTT
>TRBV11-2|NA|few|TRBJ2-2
CASSPQSTGELFF
TGTGCCAGCAGCCCACAGTCTACCGGGGAGCTGTTTTTT
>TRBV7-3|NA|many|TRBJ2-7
CASSHTGEVGEQYF
TGTGCCAGCAGCCACACAGGGGAGGTGGGCGAGCAGTACTTC
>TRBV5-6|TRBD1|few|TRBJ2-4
CASSLRQGTDIQYF
TGTGCCAGCAGCCTCCGACAGGGCACGGACATTCAGTACTTC
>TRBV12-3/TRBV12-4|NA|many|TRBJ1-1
CASSFGSWTEAFF
TGTGCCAGCAGTTTCGGCTCGTGGACTGAAGCTTTCTTT
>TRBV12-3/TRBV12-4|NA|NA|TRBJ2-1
CASSLISPSISLNEQFF
TGTGCCAGCAGTTTAATCTCGCCTAGCATTAGTCTCAATGAGCAGTTCTTC
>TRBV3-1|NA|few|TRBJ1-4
CASSRRGPREEKLFF
TGTGCCAGCAGCCGGAGGGGACCAAGAGAGGAAAAACTGTTTTTT
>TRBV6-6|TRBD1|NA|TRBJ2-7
CASRPDPQGAYEQYF
TGTGCCAGCAGACCGGACCCCCAGGGGGCCTACGAGCAGTACTTC
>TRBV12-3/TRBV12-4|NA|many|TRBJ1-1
CASSLIHNTEAFF
TGTGCCAGCAGTTTAATTCATAACACTGAAGCTTTCTTT
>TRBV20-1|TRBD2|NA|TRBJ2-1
CSARGGAGGPSSYNEQFF
TGCAGTGCTAGAGGCGGAGCGGGAGGACCCAGCTCCTACAATGAGCAGTTCTTC
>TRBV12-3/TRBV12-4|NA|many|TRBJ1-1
CASSSRQFPGDTEAFF
TGTGCCAGCAGTTCGCGACAGTTTCCTGGGGACACTGAAGCTTTCTTT
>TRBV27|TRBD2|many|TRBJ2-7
CASSLSMRGSYEQYF
TGTGCCAGCAGTTTATCTATGCGGGGGTCCTACGAGCAGTACTTC
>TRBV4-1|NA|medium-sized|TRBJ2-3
CASGPTYPPDTQYF
TGCGCCAGCGGGCCGACCTACCCCCCAGATACGCAGTATTTT
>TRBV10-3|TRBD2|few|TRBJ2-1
CAIRGTSGGISYNEQFF
TGTGCCATCAGAGGGACTAGCGGGGGGATCTCCTACAATGAGCAGTTCTTC
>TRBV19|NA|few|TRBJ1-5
CASSIGDGDNQPQHF
TGTGCCAGTAGTATAGGAGACGGAGATAATCAGCCCCAGCATTTT
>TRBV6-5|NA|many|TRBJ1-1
CATNWGSLNTEAFF
TGTGCCACCAACTGGGGCAGTTTGAACACTGAAGCTTTCTTT
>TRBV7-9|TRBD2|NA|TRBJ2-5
CASSREVDLETQYF
TGTGCCAGCAGCCGGGAGGTGGATTTGGAGACCCAGTACTTC
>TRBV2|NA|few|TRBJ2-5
CASSELETQYF
TGTGCCAGCAGTGAATTAGAGACCCAGTACTTC
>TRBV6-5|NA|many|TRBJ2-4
CASSYSMPGTALAKNIQYF
TGTGCCAGCAGTTACTCGATGCCCGGGACGGCGCTAGCCAAAAACATTCAGTACTTC
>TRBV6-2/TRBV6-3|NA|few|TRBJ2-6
CASRTGTSGANVLTF
TGTGCCAGCCGAACCGGGACCAGCGGGGCCAACGTCCTGACTTTC
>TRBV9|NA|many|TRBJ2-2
CASSAGPRGTGELFF
TGTGCCAGCAGCGCGGGGCCTCGGGGCACCGGGGAGCTGTTTTTT